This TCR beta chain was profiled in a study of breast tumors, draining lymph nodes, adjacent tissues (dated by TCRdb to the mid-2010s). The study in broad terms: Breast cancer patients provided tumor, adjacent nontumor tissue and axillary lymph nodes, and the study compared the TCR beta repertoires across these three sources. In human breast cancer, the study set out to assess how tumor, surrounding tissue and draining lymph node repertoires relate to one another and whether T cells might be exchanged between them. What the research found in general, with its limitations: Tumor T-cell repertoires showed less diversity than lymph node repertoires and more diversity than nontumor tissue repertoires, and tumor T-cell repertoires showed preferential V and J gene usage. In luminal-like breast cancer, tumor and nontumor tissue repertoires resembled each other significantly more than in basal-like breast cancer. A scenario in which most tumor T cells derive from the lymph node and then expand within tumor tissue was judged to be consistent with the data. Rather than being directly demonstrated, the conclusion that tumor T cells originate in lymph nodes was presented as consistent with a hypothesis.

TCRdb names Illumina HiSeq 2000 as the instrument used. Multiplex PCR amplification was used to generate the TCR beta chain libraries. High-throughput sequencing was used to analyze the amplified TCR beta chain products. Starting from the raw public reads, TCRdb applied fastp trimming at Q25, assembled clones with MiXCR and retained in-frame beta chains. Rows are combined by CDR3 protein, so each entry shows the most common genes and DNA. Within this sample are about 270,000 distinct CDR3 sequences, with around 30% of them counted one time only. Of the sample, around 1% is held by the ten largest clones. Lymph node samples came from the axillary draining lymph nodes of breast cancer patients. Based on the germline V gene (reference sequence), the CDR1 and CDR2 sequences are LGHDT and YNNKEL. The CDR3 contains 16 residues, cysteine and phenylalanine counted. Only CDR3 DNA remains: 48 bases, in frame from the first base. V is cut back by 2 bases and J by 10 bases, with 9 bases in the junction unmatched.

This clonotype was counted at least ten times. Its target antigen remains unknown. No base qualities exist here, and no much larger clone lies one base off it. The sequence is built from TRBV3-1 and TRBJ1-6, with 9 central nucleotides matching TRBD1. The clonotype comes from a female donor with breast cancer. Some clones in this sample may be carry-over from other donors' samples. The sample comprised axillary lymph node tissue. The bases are TGTGCCAGCAGCCAAACAGGGGGCGGTAATTACTCACCCCTCCACTTT. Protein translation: CASSQTGGGNYSPLHF.